The TCR beta chain described here comes from a study of PD-L1 blockade in urothelial cancer. Whole-study context: Prior exposure to chemotherapy in patients amounted to 0 to 3 regimens received. Among blood samples, the median T cell count was approximately 150,000. Whole-study findings and limits: Prediction of better survival came from below-median pretreatment blood TCR clonality.

Using immunoSEQ multiplex PCR, the repertoire was profiled, and TCRdb retains in-frame clones only, with some absent. Counted here are around 70,000 clones, 84% occurring once; the ten biggest clones make up 8.5% to 10%. Germline V gene sequence: CDR1 MGHRA, CDR2 YSYEKL. This CDR3 contains 12 residues. V was trimmed by 0 bases and J by 8 bases, leaving 5 bases between them. Noted time point: pretreatment peripheral blood. On this clone: Its antigen is currently unknown.

Here the sequenced sample was PBMCs, taken around atezolizumab (anti-PD-L1) treatment. The receptor's source is a woman in her seventies with urothelial cancer. The chain combines TRBV4-1 with TRBJ2-1, with D unclear. CDR3 sequence (DNA): TGCGCCAGCAGCCAAGATATCTATGAGCAGTTCTTC. Encoded protein: CASSQDIYEQFF.